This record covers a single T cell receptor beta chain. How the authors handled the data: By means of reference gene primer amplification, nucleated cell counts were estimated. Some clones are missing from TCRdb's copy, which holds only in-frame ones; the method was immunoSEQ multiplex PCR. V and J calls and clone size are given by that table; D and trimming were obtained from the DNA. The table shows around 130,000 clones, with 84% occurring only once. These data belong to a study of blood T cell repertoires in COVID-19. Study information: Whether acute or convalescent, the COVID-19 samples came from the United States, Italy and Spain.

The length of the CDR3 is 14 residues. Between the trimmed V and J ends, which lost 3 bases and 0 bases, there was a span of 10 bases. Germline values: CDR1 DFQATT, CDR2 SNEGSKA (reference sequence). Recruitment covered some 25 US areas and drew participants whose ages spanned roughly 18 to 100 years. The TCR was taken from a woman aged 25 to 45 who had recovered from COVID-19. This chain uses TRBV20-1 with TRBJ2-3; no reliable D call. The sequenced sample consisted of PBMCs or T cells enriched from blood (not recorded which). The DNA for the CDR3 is TGCAGTGCTAGTTCCTTCGAGAGCACAGATACGCAGTATTTT. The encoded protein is CSASSFESTDTQYF.